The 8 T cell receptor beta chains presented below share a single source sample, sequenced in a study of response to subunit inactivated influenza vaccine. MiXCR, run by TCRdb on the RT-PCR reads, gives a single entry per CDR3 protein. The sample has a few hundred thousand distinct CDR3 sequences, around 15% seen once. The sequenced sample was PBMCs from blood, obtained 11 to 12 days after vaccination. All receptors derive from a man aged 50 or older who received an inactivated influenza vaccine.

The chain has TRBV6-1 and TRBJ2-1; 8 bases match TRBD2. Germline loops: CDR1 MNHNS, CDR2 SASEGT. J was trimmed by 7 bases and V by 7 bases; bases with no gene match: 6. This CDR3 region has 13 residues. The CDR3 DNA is TGTGCCAGCACCGATAGCGGGGAAAATGAGCAGTTCTTC. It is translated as CASTDSGENEQFF.

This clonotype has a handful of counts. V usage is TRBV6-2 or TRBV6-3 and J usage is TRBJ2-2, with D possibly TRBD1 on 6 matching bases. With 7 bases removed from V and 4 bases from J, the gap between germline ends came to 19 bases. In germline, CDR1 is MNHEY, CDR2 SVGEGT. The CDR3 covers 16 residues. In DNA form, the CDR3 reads TGTGCCAGCAACAGAATCACAGGGTTCAGCACCGGGGAGCTGTTTTTT. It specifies CASNRITGFSTGELFF.

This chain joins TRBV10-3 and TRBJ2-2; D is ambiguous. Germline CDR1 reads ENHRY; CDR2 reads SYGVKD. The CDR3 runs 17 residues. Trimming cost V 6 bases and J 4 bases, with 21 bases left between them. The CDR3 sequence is CAISADRLAVGTGELFF. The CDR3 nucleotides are TGTGCCATCAGCGCTGACCGACTGGCGGTGGGCACCGGGGAGCTGTTTTTT.

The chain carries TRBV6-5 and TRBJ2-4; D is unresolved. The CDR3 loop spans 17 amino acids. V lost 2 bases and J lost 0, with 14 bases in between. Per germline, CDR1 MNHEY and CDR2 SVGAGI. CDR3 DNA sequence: TGTGCCAGCAGTTACCCGGCGTCATTGGGAGCCAAAAACATTCAGTACTTC. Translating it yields CASSYPASLGAKNIQYF.

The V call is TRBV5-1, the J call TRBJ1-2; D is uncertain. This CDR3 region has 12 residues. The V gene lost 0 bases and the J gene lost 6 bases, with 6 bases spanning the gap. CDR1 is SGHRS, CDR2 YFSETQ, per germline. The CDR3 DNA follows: TGCGCCAGCAGCTTGGATTCTCATGGCTACACCTTC. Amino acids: CASSLDSHGYTF.

CDR3 bases: TGTGCCAGCAGCTTAAACGCTCTAGGGGAGCTGTTTTTT. Its translation is CASSLNALGELFF. The rearrangement uses TRBV7-6 and TRBJ2-2; no definite D call. This CDR3 spans 13 amino acids. The germline V gene has CDR1 SGHVS and CDR2 FNYEAQ. V was clipped by 2 bases and J by 8 bases, with 9 bases between them.

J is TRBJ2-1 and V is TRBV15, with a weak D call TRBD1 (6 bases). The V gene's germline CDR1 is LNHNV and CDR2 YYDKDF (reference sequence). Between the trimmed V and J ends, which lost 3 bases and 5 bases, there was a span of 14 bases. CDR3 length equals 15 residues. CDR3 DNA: TGTGCCACCAGCAGCTCAAGCTACAGGGACAATGAGCAGTTCTTC. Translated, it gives CATSSSSYRDNEQFF.

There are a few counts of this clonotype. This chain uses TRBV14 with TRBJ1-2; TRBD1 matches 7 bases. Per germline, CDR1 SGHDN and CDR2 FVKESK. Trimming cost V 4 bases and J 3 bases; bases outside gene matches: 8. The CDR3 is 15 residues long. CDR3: CASSRYRGVHYGYTF. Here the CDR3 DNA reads TGTGCCAGCAGCCGGTACAGGGGTGTGCACTATGGCTACACCTTC.